These 23 T cell receptor beta chains share one sample of origin, sequenced in a study of cytomegalovirus exposure and HLA in healthy donors. Vbeta (60) and Jbeta (13) primers were used in the PCR. TCRdb's copy holds only in-frame clones and misses some; the assay was immunoSEQ multiplex PCR. The sample yields about 160,000 clones, about 81% seen once. The material sequenced was PBMCs. Receptors were obtained from a girl aged 2 to 10 in good health and CMV-seropositive.

The V gene is TRBV27, the J gene TRBJ2-1; D is uncertain. CDR3 size: 13 residues. Trimming took off 4 bases at V and 7 bases at J, with 11 bases between the two ends. Germline V gene sequence: CDR1 MNHEY, CDR2 SMNVEV (reference sequence). The CDR3 reads CASSSAGLNEQFF. CDR3 sequence (DNA): TGTGCCAGCAGTTCAGCAGGTCTGAATGAGCAGTTCTTC.

Only one count was recorded for this clone. The chain uses TRBV7-2 and TRBJ2-1, with D possibly matching TRBD2 (6 bases). The germline V gene has CDR1 SGHTA and CDR2 FQGNSA. The CDR3 is 13 residues long. Trimming stripped 0 bases from V and 9 bases from J, with 9 bases between. CDR3 loop: CASSLAGGSEQFF. The CDR3 coding sequence is TGTGCCAGCAGCTTAGCGGGAGGAAGTGAGCAGTTCTTC.

This rearrangement joins TRBV6-4 to TRBJ2-2, with TRBD1 matching 7 bases. The J segment lost 11 bases and the V segment lost 0 bases, leaving 9 bases of the junction unmatched. From germline, CDR1 is MRHNA and CDR2 SNTAGT. This CDR3 has 15 residues. The CDR3 sequence is CASSDSWDSRSELFF. In nucleotides, the CDR3 is TGTGCCAGCAGTGACTCATGGGACAGTCGCAGCGAGCTGTTTTTT.

This chain links TRBV27 with TRBJ1-2; 8 bases are a match to TRBD1. Germline loops: CDR1 MNHEY, CDR2 SMNVEV (reference sequence). The CDR3 has 17 residues. The trim removed 3 bases at V and 0 bases at J, leaving 9 bases unmatched. The CDR3 bases are TGTGCCAGCAGTTTGACTTTCGGACAGGGAGCTAACTATGGCTACACCTTC. It yields the protein CASSLTFGQGANYGYTF.

The rearrangement links TRBV28 to TRBJ1-2; D gene ambiguous. The V and J ends lost 3 bases and 7 bases respectively, with 9 bases between them. Per the germline V gene, CDR1 is MDHEN and CDR2 is SYDVKM. The CDR3 runs 12 residues. This CDR3 reads CASSFMTSGYTF. In DNA form, the CDR3 reads TGTGCCAGCAGTTTCATGACTTCTGGCTACACCTTC.

The rearrangement joins TRBV5-4 to TRBJ2-1; TRBD1 agrees at 9 bases. Germline CDR1 reads SGHNT; CDR2 reads YYREEE (reference sequence). CDR3 size: 15 residues. The J segment lost 6 bases and the V segment lost 4 bases, leaving 8 bases of the junction unmatched. The CDR3: CASSHRGHGSNEQFF. DNA of the CDR3: TGTGCCAGCAGCCACAGGGGGCACGGGTCCAATGAGCAGTTCTTC. The whole variable domain, remainder taken from reference TRBV5-4 and TRBJ2-1, is ETGVTQSPTHLIKTRGQQVTLRCSSQSGHNTVSWYQQALGQGPQFIFQYYREEENGRGNFPPRFSGLQFPNYSSELNVNALELDDSALYLCASSHRGHGSNEQFFGPGTRLTVL.

This chain joins TRBV28 and TRBJ1-2; TRBD1 matches at 8 bases. Looked up from germline, CDR1 is MDHEN and CDR2 is SYDVKM. The CDR3 length is 16 residues. J gave up 3 bases and V 6 bases, and 12 bases lay outside the gene matches. CDR3 sequence (DNA): TGTGCCAGCAGCGTTGAGCCAGGGGGCCAATACTATGGCTACACCTTC. Encoded protein: CASSVEPGGQYYGYTF.

Only one count was recorded for this clone. The V gene is TRBV28, the J gene TRBJ1-3; 7 nucleotides line up with TRBD1. Germline CDR1 and CDR2: MDHEN and SYDVKM. This CDR3 has 15 residues. V was pared by 4 bases and J by 0 bases, with 3 bases of the junction left unmatched. Here the CDR3 reads CASSSYRGSGNTIYF. Here the CDR3 DNA reads TGTGCCAGCAGTTCATACAGGGGCTCTGGAAACACCATATATTTT.

V is TRBV2 and J is TRBJ2-5, with D possibly matching TRBD2 (5 bases). V dropped 6 bases and J dropped 2 bases, with 10 bases sitting between them. Germline V gene lookup returns CDR1 SNHLY and CDR2 FYNNEI. This CDR3 is built from 13 residues. CDR3 coding DNA: TGTGCCAGCAGCATAGCGAGGCAAGAGACCCAGTACTTC. Translating gives CASSIARQETQYF.

The chain carries TRBV19 and TRBJ2-5; tentative D call: TRBD2 (6 bases). Trimming removed 1 base at V and 4 bases at J, with 16 bases between. The CDR3 runs to 16 residues. The germline gives CDR1 LNHDA, CDR2 SQIVND (reference sequence). CDR3 amino acids: CASSIGREPAPETQYF. CDR3 bases: TGTGCCAGTAGTATAGGGCGGGAACCAGCCCCAGAGACCCAGTACTTC.

The chain links TRBV7-3 to TRBJ2-7; 11 bases are a match to TRBD2. This CDR3 region has 15 residues. Germline CDR1 reads SGHTA; CDR2 reads FQGTGA. V shed 5 bases, J shed 3 bases, and the junction held 6 bases outside the gene matches. This chain's CDR3 is CASSPHSGRVYEQYF. The CDR3 DNA follows: TGTGCCAGCAGCCCCCATAGCGGGAGGGTCTACGAGCAGTACTTC.

The V and J genes are TRBV12-5 and TRBJ1-5, with D maybe TRBD1 (6 bases). The CDR3 covers 16 residues. Germline V lookup: CDR1 LGHNT, CDR2 FRNRAP. Trimming cost V 4 bases and J 0 bases, with 13 bases left between them. The DNA of the CDR3 is TGTGCTAGTGGTTGGGGGCGAGTTTATAGCAATCAGCCCCAGCATTTT. Translating gives CASGWGRVYSNQPQHF. The variable domain in full, with the rest retrieved from reference TRBV12-5 and TRBJ1-5, is DARVTQTPRHKVTEMGQEVTMRCQPILGHNTVFWYRQTMMQGLELLAYFRNRAPLDDSGMPKDRFSAEMPDATLATLKIQPSEPRDSAVYFCASGWGRVYSNQPQHFGDGTRLSIL.

There are a few counts of this clone. This rearrangement joins TRBV7-3 to TRBJ2-1; D gene uncertain. Per germline, CDR1 SGHTA and CDR2 FQGTGA. V lost 5 bases and J 0 bases, leaving 11 bases between the germline ends. CDR3 length equals 15 residues. The CDR3 here is CASSPRVDSYNEQFF. The CDR3 DNA reads TGTGCCAGCAGCCCCCGGGTCGACTCCTACAATGAGCAGTTCTTC.

The V and J genes are TRBV7-3 and TRBJ1-2; perhaps TRBD1 as D (5 bases). The CDR3 is 11 amino acids. Germline loops: CDR1 SGHTA, CDR2 FQGTGA. Trimming took off 10 bases at V and 8 bases at J, with 14 bases between the two ends. The DNA of the CDR3 is TGTGCCACCAGGGACTTCCTCGGCTACACCTTC. Translated, it gives CATRDFLGYTF.

This rearrangement joins TRBV5-6 to TRBJ2-3; 9 nucleotides agree with TRBD1. Germline lookup yields CDR1 SGHDT and CDR2 YYEEEE. This CDR3 comprises 16 residues. Losses at the gene ends were 0 bases for V and 2 bases for J; bases not matched to a gene: 4. CDR3 loop: CASSLVGQGPTDTQYF. The CDR3 DNA sequence: TGTGCCAGCAGCTTGGTGGGACAGGGCCCCACAGATACGCAGTATTTT.

The gene calls are TRBV19 and TRBJ2-1; TRBD2 matches 10 bases. V trimming: 3 bases; J trimming: 10 bases; junction bases outside the gene matches: 12. CDR3 length: 16 amino acids. Germline assignment: CDR1 LNHDA and CDR2 SQIVND (reference sequence). CDR3 nucleotide sequence: TGTGCCAGTAGTATTCATGAGCGGGAGGGCCTCGGAGAGCAGTTCTTC. Protein sequence: CASSIHEREGLGEQFF.

The count of this clone is one. The J gene is TRBJ2-3, the V gene TRBV5-1; 11 bases fit TRBD1. Germline CDR1 SGHRS, CDR2 YFSETQ. The V segment lost 4 bases and the J segment 3 bases; nucleotides outside the gene matches: 7. The CDR3 has 16 amino acids. CDR3 DNA sequence: TGCGCCAGCAGCGGGGGGACAGGGGGAAGGACAGATACGCAGTATTTT. Translated, it gives CASSGGTGGRTDTQYF.

This clone was seen just once. The rearrangement joins TRBV27 to TRBJ1-1; D gene ambiguous. V lost 5 bases and J 1 base, leaving 8 bases between the germline ends. The germline V gene has CDR1 MNHEY and CDR2 SMNVEV (reference sequence). The CDR3 contains 13 residues. CDR3 amino acids: CASSQTGNTEAFF. CDR3 DNA sequence: TGTGCCAGCAGTCAAACGGGGAACACTGAAGCTTTCTTT.

This sequence joins TRBV6-1 and TRBJ2-7; 12 bases agree with TRBD2. This CDR3 region has 14 residues. Unmatched junction bases numbered 3, after V lost 4 bases and J lost 5 bases. Germline lookup yields CDR1 MNHNS and CDR2 SASEGT. As DNA, the CDR3 is TGTGCCAGCAGTGCGACTAGCGGGAGCAACGAGCAGTACTTC. This sequence encodes CASSATSGSNEQYF.

The J gene is TRBJ2-2, the V gene TRBV19; TRBD2 might be the D (5 bases). The CDR3 is made up of 11 amino acids. CDR1 is LNHDA, CDR2 SQIVND, per germline (reference sequence). Trimming cost V 11 bases and J 7 bases, with 11 bases left between them. CDR3 loop: CAVTNHGELFF. In DNA form, the CDR3 reads TGTGCCGTGACTAATCACGGGGAGCTGTTTTTT.

This chain links TRBV6-5 with TRBJ1-2, with 11 bases aligning to TRBD1. The J segment lost 2 bases and the V segment lost 5 bases, leaving 4 bases of the junction unmatched. CDR3 size: 15 residues. CDR1 is MNHEY and CDR2 is SVGAGI in the germline V gene. In DNA, the CDR3 is TGTGCCAGCAGTGCACGGACAGGGGGCAACTATGGCTACACCTTC. This gives the protein CASSARTGGNYGYTF.

The chain carries TRBV13 and TRBJ2-7; tentative D call: TRBD1 (6 bases). Between the trimmed V and J ends, which lost 5 bases and 2 bases, there was a span of 16 bases. The germline CDR1 and CDR2 sequences are PRHDT and FYEKMQ (reference sequence). This CDR3 spans 15 amino acids. This CDR3 is CASSTRQAVAYEQYF. CDR3 DNA sequence: TGTGCCAGCAGCACCCGACAGGCGGTTGCCTACGAGCAGTACTTC.

The chain couples TRBV6-7 to TRBJ2-4, with D unresolved. TRBV6-7 is classed as an ORF, of uncertain function. V shed 6 bases and J shed 0 bases, with 15 bases lying between them. The CDR3 sequence is 16 residues long. The CDR3 spells CASRYGLKLAKNIQYF. The CDR3 DNA sequence: TGTGCCAGCAGGTACGGGCTGAAACTAGCCAAAAACATTCAGTACTTC.